What follows are 26 T cell receptor beta chains derived from one specimen sequenced in a study of cytomegalovirus exposure and HLA in healthy donors. It was with 60 Vbeta and 13 Jbeta primers that the PCR ran. TCRdb keeps only in-frame clones here, not all; method: immunoSEQ multiplex PCR. The sample holds roughly 120,000 clones, 60% to 85% seen once. The sample taken for sequencing was PBMCs. These TCRs come from a man aged 45-65 years in good health and CMV-seropositive.

Remarks on this clone: Germline is not matched at one junction end, which may reflect a read error. Different DNA sequences within this sample yield the same CDR3. The J gene is TRBJ1-6, the V gene TRBV30, with 7 bases lining up with TRBD1. In germline, CDR1 is GTSNPN, CDR2 SVGIG (reference sequence). This CDR3 has 15 amino acids. CDR3 sequence: CAWKAGGTNNSPLHF. CDR3 bases: TGTGCCTGGAAGGCAGGGGGGACCAATAATTCCCCCCTCCACTTT.

The rearrangement uses TRBV15 and TRBJ2-5; 7 nucleotides agree with TRBD1. This CDR3 region has 16 residues. The V gene end was trimmed by 0 bases and the J gene end by 5 bases; junction bases not matched to a gene: 9. The germline V gene encodes CDR1 LNHNV and CDR2 YYDKDF (reference sequence). The CDR3, as DNA: TGTGCCACCAGCAGAGATCAAACAGGGGCCCGGGAGACCCAGTACTTC. Residues: CATSRDQTGARETQYF. Variable domain in full (rest from reference TRBV15 and TRBJ2-5): DAMVIQNPRYQVTQFGKPVTLSCSQTLNHNVMYWYQQKSSQAPKLLFHYYDKDFNNEADTPDNFQSRRPNTSFCFLDIRSPGLGDTAMYLCATSRDQTGARETQYFGPGTRLLVL.

The CDR3 reads CASSQYRGQGATDTQYF. The CDR3 nucleotides read TGTGCCAGCAGCCAATATAGGGGACAGGGGGCGACAGATACGCAGTATTTT. This sequence joins TRBV4-2 and TRBJ2-3; 12 nucleotides line up with TRBD1. V shed 2 bases and J 3 bases; nucleotides not matched to a gene: 6. Germline V CDR1 and CDR2: LGHNA, YNFKEQ. The CDR3 totals 17 residues.

The V and J genes are TRBV18 and TRBJ1-1; 9 bases map to TRBD1. The J segment lost 0 bases and the V segment lost 0 bases, leaving 5 bases of the junction unmatched. The CDR3 has 17 amino acids. From germline, CDR1 is KGHSH and CDR2 LQKENI. The CDR3 protein is CASSPPTGTGMNTEAFF. CDR3 coding DNA: TGTGCCAGCTCACCACCTACCGGGACAGGGATGAACACTGAAGCTTTCTTT.

J is TRBJ1-2 and V is TRBV1; the DNA was not used to check the table's D call, TRBD1. TRBV1 is assigned pseudogene status. This CDR3 is built from 13 residues. This CDR3 is CTSIDRGTYGYTF. The DNA of the CDR3 is TGCACCAGCATCGACAGGGGGACTTATGGCTACACCTTC.

This clone turned up a few times. This chain links TRBV7-8 with TRBJ2-7; D might be TRBD2 (6 bases). The germline V gene encodes CDR1 SGHVS and CDR2 FQNEAQ. This CDR3 contains 15 residues. With 0 bases removed from V and 3 bases from J, the gap between germline ends came to 12 bases. CDR3 region: CASSLALGGNYEQYF. The DNA for the CDR3 is TGTGCCAGCAGCTTAGCGCTTGGGGGGAACTACGAGCAGTACTTC.

The chain recombines TRBV2 with TRBJ2-1; TRBD2 agrees at 12 bases. The CDR3 runs to 15 residues. Germline trimming cut 4 bases from V and 8 bases from J; bases unmatched to any gene: 6. Germline V gene lookup returns CDR1 SNHLY and CDR2 FYNNEI. DNA for the CDR3: TGTGCCAGCAGTGCTAGCGGGGGGGCCTGGGATGAGCAGTTCTTC. Amino acids: CASSASGGAWDEQFF.

The rearrangement uses TRBV19 and TRBJ1-2; possibly TRBD1 for D (6 bases). The V and J ends lost 3 bases and 4 bases respectively, with 12 bases between them. This CDR3 has 14 residues. Germline-derived CDR1 and CDR2 are LNHDA and SQIVND (reference sequence). CDR3 sequence reads: CASSISEGVYGYTF. CDR3 sequence (DNA): TGTGCCAGTAGTATCTCCGAGGGGGTCTATGGCTACACCTTC.

The V call is TRBV9, the J call TRBJ2-5; 7 bases align to TRBD2. Germline CDR1 and CDR2: SGDLS and YYNGEE. The ends lost 4 bases at V and 4 bases at J; junction bases unmatched: 7. The CDR3 spans 14 residues. Here the CDR3 DNA reads TGTGCCAGCAGCAAGGGAGGGAACGGAGAGACCCAGTACTTC. It translates to CASSKGGNGETQYF.

The chain combines TRBV29-1 with TRBJ1-1; D might be TRBD1 (6 bases). Germline V gene sequence: CDR1 SQVTM, CDR2 ANQGSEA. CDR3 size: 14 residues. Trimming left V 1 base short and J 1 base short, with 10 bases between. The CDR3 reads CSVEGDIKNTEAFF. The CDR3 bases are TGCAGCGTTGAAGGGGACATTAAGAACACTGAAGCTTTCTTT.

The V and J genes are TRBV7-2 and TRBJ2-7; D is possibly TRBD1 (5 bases). The V end lost 4 bases, the J end lost 6 bases, and 10 bases lay between the germline ends. This CDR3 spans 12 amino acids. Germline-derived CDR1 and CDR2 are SGHTA and FQGNSA. The CDR3 nucleotides are TGTGCCAGCAGCTCCCCTCAGGGCGAGCAGTACTTC. It specifies CASSSPQGEQYF.

The chain carries TRBV29-1 and TRBJ2-1; D is perhaps TRBD1 (6 bases). V lost 2 bases and J lost 8, with 13 bases in between. The germline V gene encodes CDR1 SQVTM and CDR2 ANQGSEA. The CDR3 is made up of 13 amino acids. The CDR3 DNA sequence: TGCAGCGTTGAACAGGGGCTCGGCCATGAGCAGTTCTTC. Encoded protein: CSVEQGLGHEQFF.

This clone appeared a few times. The junction departs from the called germline gene at one end, perhaps through a read error. Here the CDR3 DNA reads TGTGCCGGCAGGACTCCCGACAGCAGGAATGAGCAGTTCTTC. As protein: CAGRTPDSRNEQFF. This chain connects TRBV7-2 to TRBJ2-1; D is perhaps TRBD1 or TRBD2 (5 bases each). Germline assignment: CDR1 SGHTA and CDR2 FQGNSA. The CDR3 is 14 residues long.

This chain links TRBV29-1 with TRBJ2-7; 10 bases align to TRBD2. There are 15 residues in the CDR3. Germline-derived CDR1 and CDR2 are SQVTM and ANQGSEA. The V and J ends lost 8 bases and 3 bases, in that order; junction bases with no gene match: 13. The CDR3: CSSWFWTSGRYEQYF. The CDR3 DNA sequence: TGCAGCTCCTGGTTTTGGACTAGCGGCCGCTACGAGCAGTACTTC.

A single count supports this clone. The junction departs from germline at one end; a sequencing error may be responsible. The chain joins TRBV6-1 to TRBJ1-2; D might be TRBD1 (6 bases). The CDR3 consists of 14 residues. The germline V gene encodes CDR1 MNHNS and CDR2 SASEGT. This CDR3 reads CAGSESEGGGGYTF. The DNA for the CDR3 is TGTGCCGGCAGTGAATCCGAGGGAGGGGGTGGCTACACCTTC.

This chain uses TRBV2 with TRBJ1-1, with D tentatively TRBD1 (5 bases). Germline V gene sequence: CDR1 SNHLY, CDR2 FYNNEI. This CDR3 is built from 14 residues. V lost 2 bases and J lost 5, with 12 bases in between. CDR3 nucleotides: TGTGCCAGCAGTGAAAGTTCAGGGAAGACTGAAGCTTTCTTT. This gives the protein CASSESSGKTEAFF. The variable domain in full, completed from reference TRBV2 and TRBJ1-1, reads EPEVTQTPSHQVTQMGQEVILRCVPISNHLYFYWYRQILGQKVEFLVSFYNNEISEKSEIFDDQFSVERPDGSNFTLKIRSTKLEDSAMYFCASSESSGKTEAFFGQGTRLTVV.

J is TRBJ2-7 and V is TRBV28; 8 bases are shared with TRBD1. The CDR3 loop spans 14 amino acids. Germline loops: CDR1 MDHEN, CDR2 SYDVKM. V shed 6 bases and J 3 bases; nucleotides not matched to a gene: 7. CDR3 DNA: TGTGCCAGCAGAGCTACAGGGGGTGGCTACGAGCAGTACTTC. The encoded protein is CASRATGGGYEQYF.

The J gene is TRBJ1-6, the V gene TRBV25-1, with 10 bases identical to TRBD1. The CDR3 runs to 16 residues. Germline CDR1 reads MGHDK; CDR2 reads SYGVNS. Trimming cost V 4 bases and J 10 bases; bases outside gene matches: 10. The CDR3 region is CASSANMGTGDSPLHF. The CDR3 DNA is TGTGCCAGCAGTGCAAACATGGGGACAGGGGACTCACCCCTCCACTTT.

The sample holds a few counts of this clone. The J gene is TRBJ1-1, the V gene TRBV7-9, with 7 bases fitting TRBD1. The CDR3 contains 15 residues. Per germline, CDR1 SEHNR and CDR2 FQNEAQ (reference sequence). With 5 bases clipped from V and 4 bases from J, the junction kept 10 bases outside the gene matches. The CDR3 loop is CASSKEQGFGTEAFF. The CDR3 DNA sequence: TGTGCCAGCAGCAAAGAACAGGGGTTTGGCACTGAAGCTTTCTTT.

The chain links TRBV5-1 to TRBJ2-5; maybe TRBD2 (5 bases). Germline loops: CDR1 SGHRS, CDR2 YFSETQ. This CDR3 has 14 residues. Trimming removed 2 bases from V and 0 bases from J, with 8 bases in between. The CDR3 coding sequence is TGCGCCAGCAGCTTTGGGGAGAACCAAGAGACCCAGTACTTC. It specifies CASSFGENQETQYF.

V is TRBV2 and J is TRBJ2-5; 8 bases match TRBD1. The J call could be wrong; TRBJ2-7 is a better fit for the DNA end. The germline CDR1 and CDR2 sequences are SNHLY and FYNNEI. This CDR3 is built from 14 residues. The CDR3 loop reads CASSPGQGRYEQYF. The CDR3 bases are TGTGCCAGCAGTCCTGGACAGGGTCGGTACGAGCAGTACTTC.

The genes are TRBV6-5 and TRBJ2-5; TRBD2 aligns across 8 bases. CDR1 is MNHEY and CDR2 is SVGAGI in the germline V gene. The V gene end was trimmed by 4 bases and the J gene end by 4 bases; junction bases not matched to a gene: 8. There are 15 residues in the CDR3. Here the CDR3 DNA reads TGTGCCAGCAGTTCCCCGGGAGGGAAGGGAGAGACCCAGTACTTC. Amino acid sequence: CASSSPGGKGETQYF.

The V and J genes are TRBV7-9 and TRBJ2-3; 8 bases are shared with TRBD2. The germline V gene has CDR1 SEHNR and CDR2 FQNEAQ (reference sequence). There are 14 residues in the CDR3. The ends lost 6 bases at V and 4 bases at J; junction bases unmatched: 6. CDR3 nucleotides: TGTGCCAGCAGTCCACCAGCGGGAGCAGATACGCAGTATTTT. Translation gives CASSPPAGADTQYF.

The CDR3 region is CASSSQGINTEAFF. The CDR3 DNA reads TGTGCCAGCAGCTCACAGGGGATCAACACTGAAGCTTTCTTT. The chain uses TRBV6-6 and TRBJ1-1, with 7 bases identical to TRBD1. The CDR3 runs to 14 residues. Trimming removed 6 bases from V and 2 bases from J; junction bases left unmatched: 6. Per germline, CDR1 MNHNY and CDR2 SVGAGI (reference sequence).

The chain combines TRBV27 with TRBJ1-1; the D gene is possibly TRBD1 (5 bases). Germline lookup yields CDR1 MNHEY and CDR2 SMNVEV (reference sequence). V lost 7 bases, J lost 3 bases, and 12 bases lay in between. The length of the CDR3 is 13 residues. The CDR3 nucleotides read TGTGCCAGCAAACGCAGGGAATACACTGAAGCTTTCTTT. It yields the protein CASKRREYTEAFF.

V is TRBV18 and J is TRBJ2-1; no clear D. CDR3 length: 12 amino acids. Germline CDR1 and CDR2: KGHSH and LQKENI. The V gene lost 3 bases and the J gene lost 9 bases, with 9 bases spanning the gap. The CDR3 DNA reads as TGTGCCAGCTCACCCCAACAGAGTGAGCAGTTCTTC. Protein sequence: CASSPQQSEQFF.